This TCR beta chain was retrieved from a study of response to subunit inactivated influenza vaccine. Germline CDR1 MNHEY, CDR2 SVGEGT. Unmatched junction bases numbered 6, after V lost 5 bases and J lost 3 bases. This CDR3 spans 15 amino acids. This clonotype occurred a few times. Its antigen is undetermined. TCRdb independently ran MiXCR on the RT-PCR reads; one entry per CDR3 protein. The sample consists of about 700,000 distinct CDR3 sequences, approximately 13% of them appearing once. General study points: The authors proposed limited new T cell recruitment per seasonal influenza vaccination.

The receptor's source is a man aged 45-65 years who received an inactivated influenza vaccine. The starting material was PBMCs from blood, obtained less than 15 days before vaccination. This chain links TRBV6-2 or TRBV6-3 with TRBJ2-1, with 8 bases aligning to TRBD2. The CDR3 region is CASSRPAGGYNEQFF. The DNA of the CDR3 is TGTGCCAGCAGTCGCCCGGCGGGGGGCTACAATGAGCAGTTCTTC.